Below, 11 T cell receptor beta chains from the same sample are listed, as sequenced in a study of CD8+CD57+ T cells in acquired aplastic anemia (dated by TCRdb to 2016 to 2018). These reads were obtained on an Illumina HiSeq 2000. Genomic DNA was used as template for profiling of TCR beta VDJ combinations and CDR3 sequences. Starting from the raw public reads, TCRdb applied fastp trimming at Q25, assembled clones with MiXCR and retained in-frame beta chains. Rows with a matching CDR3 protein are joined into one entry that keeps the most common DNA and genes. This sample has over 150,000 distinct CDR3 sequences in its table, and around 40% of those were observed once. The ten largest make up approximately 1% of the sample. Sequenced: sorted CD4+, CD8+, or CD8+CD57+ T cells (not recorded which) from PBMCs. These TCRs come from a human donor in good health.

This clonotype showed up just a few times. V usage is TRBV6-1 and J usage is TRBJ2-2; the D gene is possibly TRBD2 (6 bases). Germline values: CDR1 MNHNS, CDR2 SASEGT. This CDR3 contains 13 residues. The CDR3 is CGSGGGNTGELFF. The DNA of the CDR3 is TGTGGAAGTGGGGGAGGGAACACCGGGGAGCTGTTTTTT.

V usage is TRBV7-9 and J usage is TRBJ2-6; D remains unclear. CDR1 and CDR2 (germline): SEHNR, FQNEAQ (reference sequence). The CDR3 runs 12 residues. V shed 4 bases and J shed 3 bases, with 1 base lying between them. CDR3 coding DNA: TGTGCCAGCAGCTATGGGGCCAACGTCCTGACTTTC. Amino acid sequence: CASSYGANVLTF.

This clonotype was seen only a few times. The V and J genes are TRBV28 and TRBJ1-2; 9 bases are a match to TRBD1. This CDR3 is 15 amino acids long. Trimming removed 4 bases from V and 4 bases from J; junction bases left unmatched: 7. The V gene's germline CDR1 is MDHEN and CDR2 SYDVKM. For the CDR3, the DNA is TGTGCCAGCAGTTCCACAGGGGGCAATCCCTATGGCTACACCTTC. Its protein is CASSSTGGNPYGYTF.

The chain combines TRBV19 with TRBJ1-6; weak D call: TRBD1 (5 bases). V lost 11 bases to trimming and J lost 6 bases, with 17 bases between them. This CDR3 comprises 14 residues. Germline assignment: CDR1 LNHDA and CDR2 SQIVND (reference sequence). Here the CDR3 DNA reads TGTGCCTCACGGGGGGTGGTGCTTAATTCACCCCTCCACTTT. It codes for CASRGVVLNSPLHF.

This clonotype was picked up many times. The CDR3 spells CSASYTGGVNEKLFF. In nucleotides, the CDR3 is TGCAGTGCTAGTTATACAGGGGGGGTGAATGAAAAACTGTTTTTT. The V gene is TRBV20-1, the J gene TRBJ1-4; 8 bases fit TRBD1. Germline V gene data show CDR1 as DFQATT and CDR2 as SNEGSKA (reference sequence). With V trimmed by 3 bases and J by 5 bases, 8 bases remained unmatched. The CDR3 loop spans 15 amino acids.

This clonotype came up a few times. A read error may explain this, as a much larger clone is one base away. In DNA form, the CDR3 reads TGTGCCAGCAGCGTAGACTTTGGGCTTTACGAGCAGTACTTC. It codes for CASSVDFGLYEQYF. This sequence joins TRBV9 and TRBJ2-7; D gene ambiguous. The V end lost 0 bases, the J end lost 4 bases, and 11 bases lay between the germline ends. This CDR3 comprises 14 residues. Germline V gene lookup returns CDR1 SGDLS and CDR2 YYNGEE.

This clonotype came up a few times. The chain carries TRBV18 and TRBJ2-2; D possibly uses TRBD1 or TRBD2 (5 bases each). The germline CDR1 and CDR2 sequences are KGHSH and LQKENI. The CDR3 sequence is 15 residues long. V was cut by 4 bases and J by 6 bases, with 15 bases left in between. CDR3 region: CASSQTQGAAGELFF. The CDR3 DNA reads TGTGCCAGCTCACAAACCCAGGGAGCCGCCGGGGAGCTGTTTTTT. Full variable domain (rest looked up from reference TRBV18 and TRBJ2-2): NAGVMQNPRHLVRRRGQEARLRCSPMKGHSHVYWYRQLPEEGLKFMVYLQKENIIDESGMPKERFSAEFPKEGPSILRIQQVVRGDSAAYFCASSQTQGAAGELFFGEGSRLTVL.

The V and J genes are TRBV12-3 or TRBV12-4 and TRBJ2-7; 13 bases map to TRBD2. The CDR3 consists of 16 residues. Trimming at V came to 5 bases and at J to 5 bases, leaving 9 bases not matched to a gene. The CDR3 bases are TGTGCCAGCAGTCGCGGACTAGCGGGAGTTAGGAACGAGCAGTACTTC. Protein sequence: CASSRGLAGVRNEQYF.

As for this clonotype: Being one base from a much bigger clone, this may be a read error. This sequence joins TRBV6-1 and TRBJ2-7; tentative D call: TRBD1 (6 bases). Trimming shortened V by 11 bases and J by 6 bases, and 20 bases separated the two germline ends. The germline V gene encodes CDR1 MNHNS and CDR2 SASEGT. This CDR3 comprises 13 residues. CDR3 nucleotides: TGTGCCGGCACCATTACAGGGTCGGGCGAGCAGTACTTC. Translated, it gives CAGTITGSGEQYF.

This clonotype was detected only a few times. CDR3: CASSQAWSGASDTQYF. The CDR3 DNA reads TGTGCCAGCAGCCAAGCATGGAGCGGGGCCTCAGATACGCAGTATTTT. V usage is TRBV4-2 and J usage is TRBJ2-3; 7 bases map to TRBD2. Germline assignment: CDR1 LGHNA and CDR2 YNFKEQ. The CDR3 has 16 amino acids. V was pared by 1 base and J by 4 bases, with 8 bases of the junction left unmatched.

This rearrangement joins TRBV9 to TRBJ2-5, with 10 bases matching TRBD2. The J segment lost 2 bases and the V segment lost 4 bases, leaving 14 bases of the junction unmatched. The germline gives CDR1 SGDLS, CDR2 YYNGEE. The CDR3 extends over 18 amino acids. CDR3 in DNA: TGTGCCAGCAGCTTAGAGGCTAGCGGGAGCTACTATCAAGAGACCCAGTACTTC. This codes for CASSLEASGSYYQETQYF. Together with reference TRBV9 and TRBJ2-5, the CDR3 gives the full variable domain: DSGVTQTPKHLITATGQRVTLRCSPRSGDLSVYWYQQSLDQGLQFLIQYYNGEERAKGNILERFSAQQFPDLHSELNLSSLELGDSALYFCASSLEASGSYYQETQYFGPGTRLLVL.